Listed here are 30 T cell receptor beta chains from one sample, sequenced in a study of CD4 T cells in relation to SARS-CoV-2 and coronaviruses. The method was immunoSEQ multiplex PCR; TCRdb's version includes in-frame clones alone and lacks a portion of them. The sample includes about 68,000 clones, 93% of them seen just once. The unexposed donors gave CD4+ T cells in about 2010-2019, prior to COVID-19. The sample consisted of naive CD4+ T cells from PBMCs. Stated subset: naive CD4+ T cells isolated by negative enrichment. These receptor sequences come from a human donor in good health.

The gene calls are TRBV7-2 and TRBJ1-5; D gene unclear. Germline V gene data show CDR1 as SGHTA and CDR2 as FQGNSA. CDR3 length equals 12 residues. The V and J ends lost 5 bases and 6 bases respectively, with 8 bases between them. CDR3 nucleotides: TGTGCCAGCAGCCCCCCGAGTCAGCCCCAGCATTTT. Encoded protein: CASSPPSQPQHF.

V is TRBV5-1 and J is TRBJ1-3; D is ambiguous. Germline V gene data show CDR1 as SGHRS and CDR2 as YFSETQ. Trimming shortened V by 0 bases and J by 3 bases, and 19 bases separated the two germline ends. This CDR3 has 18 residues. The CDR3 here is CASSLASGGRMDGNTIYF. The CDR3, as DNA: TGCGCCAGCAGCTTGGCGTCAGGTGGCCGGATGGATGGAAACACCATATATTTT.

As concerns this clone: In the same sample, other DNA sequences code for this CDR3. The V and J genes are TRBV5-1 and TRBJ1-1; weak D call: TRBD1 (5 bases). The CDR3 extends over 13 amino acids. V lost 5 bases and J 5 bases, leaving 13 bases between the germline ends. The V gene's germline CDR1 is SGHRS and CDR2 YFSETQ. The chain's CDR3 is CASRQGSETEAFF. In nucleotides, the CDR3 is TGCGCCAGCAGGCAGGGTAGTGAAACTGAAGCTTTCTTT.

This clone has only one observation. The chain carries TRBV21-1 and TRBJ1-1. TRBV21-1 is listed as a pseudogene. The CDR3 has 18 residues. CDR3 coding DNA: TGTGCCAGCAGCAAAGCGGGGGGGCGGGCAGGACTGAACACTGAAGCTTTCTTT. As protein: CASSKAGGRAGLNTEAFF.

The gene calls are TRBV30 and TRBJ1-4; tentative D call: TRBD1 (6 bases). The CDR3 is 16 amino acids. Trimming removed 3 bases from V and 0 bases from J, with 14 bases in between. The germline gives CDR1 GTSNPN, CDR2 SVGIG (reference sequence). CDR3: CAWSWEGVATNEKLFF. Written as DNA, the CDR3 is TGTGCCTGGAGCTGGGAGGGGGTTGCAACTAATGAAAAACTGTTTTTT.

V is TRBV7-8 and J is TRBJ1-2, with a tentative D call TRBD1 (5 bases). This CDR3 region has 13 residues. V lost 5 bases, J lost 7 bases, and 14 bases lay in between. Germline V gene sequence: CDR1 SGHVS, CDR2 FQNEAQ. DNA of the CDR3: TGTGCCAGCAGCGTCCGGGACGAAGGTGGCTACACCTTC. Encoded protein: CASSVRDEGGYTF. Combining the CDR3 with reference TRBV7-8 and TRBJ1-2 gives the whole variable domain GAGVSQSPRYKVAKRGQDVALRCDPISGHVSLFWYQQALGQGPEFLTYFQNEAQLDKSGLPSDRFFAERPEGSVSTLKIQRTQQEDSAVYLCASSVRDEGGYTFGSGTRLTVV.

This clone was detected once. V is TRBV5-1 and J is TRBJ2-5; 16 nucleotides align to TRBD2. The CDR3 sequence is 18 residues long. Germline values: CDR1 SGHRS, CDR2 YFSETQ. Unmatched junction bases numbered 10, after V lost 4 bases and J lost 4 bases. The CDR3 bases are TGCGCCAGCAGCCTGGGGACTAGCGGGGGGGCGGTAGGAGAGACCCAGTACTTC. This gives the protein CASSLGTSGGAVGETQYF.

The V and J genes are TRBV11-3 and TRBJ2-2, with 10 positions matching TRBD2. V shed 5 bases, J shed 6 bases, and the junction held 9 bases outside the gene matches. This CDR3 has 16 amino acids. Germline loops: CDR1 SGHNT, CDR2 YENEEA. For the CDR3, the DNA is TGTGCCAGCAGCCCCGGCGGTCTAGCGGGAGCCGGGGAGCTGTTTTTT. This encodes CASSPGGLAGAGELFF.

The V and J genes are TRBV28 and TRBJ2-7, with 7 bases fitting TRBD1. J gave up 1 base and V 5 bases, and 8 bases lay outside the gene matches. This CDR3 comprises 15 residues. Germline V gene sequence: CDR1 MDHEN, CDR2 SYDVKM. The CDR3 DNA is TGTGCCAGCAGTACCCGCCGGGACAGATCCTACGAGCAGTACTTC. It yields the protein CASSTRRDRSYEQYF.

The rearrangement links TRBV18 to TRBJ1-2, with D unresolved. Germline V gene data show CDR1 as KGHSH and CDR2 as LQKENI. V was shortened by 4 bases and J by 4 bases, with 16 bases between the two germline ends. CDR3 length: 15 amino acids. The CDR3 sequence: CASSRDGGRSYGYTF. In DNA form, the CDR3 reads TGTGCCAGCTCACGAGATGGAGGTAGGAGCTATGGCTACACCTTC.

This chain joins TRBV6-5 and TRBJ2-5; no definite D call. V lost 5 bases and J lost 9, with 16 bases in between. Germline CDR1 MNHEY, CDR2 SVGAGI. There are 13 residues in the CDR3. CDR3: CASSPIFRGPQYF. The CDR3 DNA reads TGTGCCAGCAGTCCAATATTCAGAGGCCCCCAGTACTTC.

V is TRBV24-1 and J is TRBJ2-7; a possible D gene is TRBD2 (6 bases). Germline V gives CDR1 KGHDR, CDR2 SFDVKD. This CDR3 region has 13 residues. V lost 7 bases and J 2 bases, leaving 11 bases between the germline ends. The CDR3 loop is CATSGSRPYEQYF. In nucleotides, the CDR3 is TGTGCCACCAGCGGGAGCCGACCCTACGAGCAGTACTTC.

The chain recombines TRBV2 with TRBJ2-7, with 11 positions matching TRBD1. V dropped 5 bases and J dropped 4; count of bases not matched to a gene: 7. The germline CDR1 and CDR2 sequences are SNHLY and FYNNEI. The CDR3 runs 15 residues. The CDR3 is CASSWDRGCQYEQYF. CDR3 in DNA: TGTGCCAGCAGTTGGGACAGGGGGTGTCAATACGAGCAGTACTTC.

The chain couples TRBV23-1 to TRBJ1-5; D call uncertain. TRBV23-1 falls under the ORF class, with uncertain function. The CDR3 runs 16 residues. Trimming took 2 bases from V and 4 from J, leaving 15 bases between them. The CDR3 loop is CASSQPSGGENQPQHF. DNA of the CDR3: TGCGCCAGCAGTCAACCCTCGGGAGGCGAGAATCAGCCCCAGCATTTT.

The chain links TRBV7-3 to TRBJ2-3, with 13 bases identical to TRBD2. This CDR3 region has 15 residues. CDR1 and CDR2 from the germline V gene are SGHTA and FQGTGA. The V and J ends lost 5 bases and 6 bases, in that order; junction bases with no gene match: 5. As DNA, the CDR3 is TGTGCCAGCAGCCGGGGACTAGCGGGATCGGATACGCAGTATTTT. It yields the protein CASSRGLAGSDTQYF.

This clone came up once. The V gene is TRBV5-1, the J gene TRBJ1-2; TRBD1 agrees at 11 bases. Germline assignment: CDR1 SGHRS and CDR2 YFSETQ. This CDR3 is 15 amino acids long. J gave up 7 bases and V 0 bases, and 5 bases lay outside the gene matches. The CDR3 loop reads CASSLDGTGGIGYTF. The CDR3 coding sequence is TGCGCCAGCAGCTTGGATGGGACAGGGGGTATTGGCTACACCTTC.

Only one count was recorded for this clone. J is TRBJ2-2 and V is TRBV11-3; D is unclear. The CDR3 has 14 residues. Trimming took 5 bases from V and 0 from J, leaving 7 bases between them. CDR1 is SGHNT, CDR2 YENEEA, per germline. The CDR3 sequence: CASSLYSNTGELFF. The CDR3 nucleotides are TGTGCCAGCAGCCTATACTCGAACACCGGGGAGCTGTTTTTT.

The chain carries TRBV5-1 and TRBJ2-7; perhaps D is TRBD1 or TRBD2 (5 bases each). The germline V and J ends were trimmed by 4 bases and 0 bases, with 14 bases remaining between them. This CDR3 is 15 amino acids long. CDR1 and CDR2 (germline): SGHRS, YFSETQ. The CDR3 DNA sequence: TGCGCCAGCAGCCTTGGGGACGCCGTCTCCTACGAGCAGTACTTC. Translated: CASSLGDAVSYEQYF. Supplemented by reference TRBV5-1 and TRBJ2-7, the full variable domain reads KAGVTQTPRYLIKTRGQQVTLSCSPISGHRSVSWYQQTPGQGLQFLFEYFSETQRNKGNFPGRFSGRQFSNSRSEMNVSTLELGDSALYLCASSLGDAVSYEQYFGPGTRLTVT.

This clone was detected once. The genes are TRBV7-9 and TRBJ2-7; D might be TRBD2 (6 bases). With 5 bases removed from V and 6 bases from J, the gap between germline ends came to 11 bases. The length of the CDR3 is 12 residues. Germline lookup yields CDR1 SEHNR and CDR2 FQNEAQ (reference sequence). CDR3 amino acids: CASSQQGGEQYF. The CDR3 DNA reads TGTGCCAGCAGCCAGCAGGGAGGCGAGCAGTACTTC.

The chain couples TRBV3-1 (or the pseudogene TRBV3-2) to TRBJ2-7; 9 bases map to TRBD2. The CDR3 has 15 amino acids. Germline V lookup: CDR1 LGHDT, CDR2 YNNKEL (reference sequence). The trim removed 1 base at V and 1 base at J, leaving 2 bases unmatched. CDR3 sequence reads: CASSQGLADSYEQYF. CDR3 nucleotide sequence: TGTGCCAGCAGCCAAGGACTAGCGGATTCCTACGAGCAGTACTTC.

As DNA, the CDR3 is TGTGCCAGTGACCCCGGAAGCCCCCATCAGCCCCAGCATTTT. Translation gives CASDPGSPHQPQHF. The chain has TRBV19 and TRBJ1-5, with unresolved D. CDR3 length equals 14 residues. The germline gives CDR1 LNHDA, CDR2 SQIVND (reference sequence). V shed 8 bases and J shed 5 bases, with 16 bases lying between them.

The V call is TRBV18, the J call TRBJ2-3, with no clear D. The germline CDR1 and CDR2 sequences are KGHSH and LQKENI. There are 11 residues in the CDR3. The V and J ends lost 5 bases and 8 bases respectively, with 8 bases between them. The CDR3 DNA follows: TGTGCCAGCTCAATTGGTAGTACGCAGTATTTT. Translated, it gives CASSIGSTQYF. The variable domain in full, with the rest retrieved from reference TRBV18 and TRBJ2-3, is NAGVMQNPRHLVRRRGQEARLRCSPMKGHSHVYWYRQLPEEGLKFMVYLQKENIIDESGMPKERFSAEFPKEGPSILRIQQVVRGDSAAYFCASSIGSTQYFGPGTRLTVL.

This chain connects TRBV6-2 or TRBV6-3 to TRBJ2-5; D may be TRBD1 (5 bases). This CDR3 has 13 amino acids. Per germline, CDR1 MNHEY and CDR2 SVGEGT. V was trimmed by 4 bases and J by 5 bases, leaving 11 bases between them. CDR3 region: CASSSTVGETQYF. The CDR3 DNA is TGTGCCAGCAGTTCGACAGTGGGGGAGACCCAGTACTTC.

The gene calls are TRBV2 and TRBJ1-6; 12 bases are a match to TRBD1. The CDR3 is 15 residues long. Germline-derived CDR1 and CDR2 are SNHLY and FYNNEI. Trimming cost V 7 bases and J 6 bases; bases outside gene matches: 4. CDR3 bases: TGTGCCAGCAAGGGACAGGGGGCGGTTAATTCACCCCTCCACTTT. It encodes CASKGQGAVNSPLHF.

This rearrangement joins TRBV10-3 to TRBJ2-7; D unclear. The V and J ends lost 0 bases and 0 bases respectively, with 15 bases between them. The CDR3 totals 17 residues. CDR1 and CDR2 (germline): ENHRY, SYGVKD. CDR3 sequence (DNA): TGTGCCATCAGTGAGTCGACGGGCGGAGTTAGCTCCTACGAGCAGTACTTC. It specifies CAISESTGGVSSYEQYF.

The V and J genes are TRBV5-5 and TRBJ1-6, with 7 positions matching TRBD1. The CDR3 is 13 residues long. J gave up 8 bases and V 8 bases, and 7 bases lay outside the gene matches. CDR1 is SGHKS, CDR2 YYEKEE, per germline (reference sequence). CDR3 DNA sequence: TGTGCCAGTCAGACAGGGCTAGATTCACCCCTCCACTTT. Amino acids: CASQTGLDSPLHF.

The chain is built from TRBV2 and TRBJ2-7; D call uncertain. V was cut by 4 bases and J by 5 bases, with 15 bases left in between. Germline V gives CDR1 SNHLY, CDR2 FYNNEI. The CDR3 extends over 14 amino acids. Here the CDR3 reads CASSVGQWKHEQYF. CDR3 bases: TGTGCCAGCAGTGTTGGCCAATGGAAACACGAGCAGTACTTC.

The chain employs TRBV7-8 and TRBJ1-4; possibly TRBD1 for D (6 bases). Germline V gene lookup returns CDR1 SGHVS and CDR2 FQNEAQ. The CDR3 spans 16 residues. V lost 1 base to trimming and J lost 7 bases, with 16 bases between them. The DNA for the CDR3 is TGTGCCAGCAGCTTAGATCTGGGGGCGAATAGTGAAAAACTGTTTTTT. Its protein is CASSLDLGANSEKLFF. The entire variable domain, with the rest obtained from reference TRBV7-8 and TRBJ1-4, is as follows: GAGVSQSPRYKVAKRGQDVALRCDPISGHVSLFWYQQALGQGPEFLTYFQNEAQLDKSGLPSDRFFAERPEGSVSTLKIQRTQQEDSAVYLCASSLDLGANSEKLFFGSGTQLSVL.

The gene calls are TRBV2 and TRBJ1-5, with 9 positions matching TRBD1. The CDR3 is 14 residues long. Germline V gene data show CDR1 as SNHLY and CDR2 as FYNNEI. The V and J ends lost 6 bases and 9 bases, in that order; junction bases with no gene match: 9. This CDR3 is CASRDGQGWLPQHF. DNA of the CDR3: TGTGCCAGCAGGGACGGACAGGGGTGGTTGCCCCAGCATTTT.

The V gene is TRBV6-1, the J gene TRBJ1-1, with TRBD1 matching over 10 bases. The CDR3 length is 17 residues. Germline V gives CDR1 MNHNS, CDR2 SASEGT. V gave up 2 bases and J gave up 1 base; unmatched junction bases: 7. CDR3 DNA sequence: TGTGCCAGCAGTGAATCCGAGACAGGGGGCCCGAACACTGAAGCTTTCTTT. Its translation: CASSESETGGPNTEAFF.